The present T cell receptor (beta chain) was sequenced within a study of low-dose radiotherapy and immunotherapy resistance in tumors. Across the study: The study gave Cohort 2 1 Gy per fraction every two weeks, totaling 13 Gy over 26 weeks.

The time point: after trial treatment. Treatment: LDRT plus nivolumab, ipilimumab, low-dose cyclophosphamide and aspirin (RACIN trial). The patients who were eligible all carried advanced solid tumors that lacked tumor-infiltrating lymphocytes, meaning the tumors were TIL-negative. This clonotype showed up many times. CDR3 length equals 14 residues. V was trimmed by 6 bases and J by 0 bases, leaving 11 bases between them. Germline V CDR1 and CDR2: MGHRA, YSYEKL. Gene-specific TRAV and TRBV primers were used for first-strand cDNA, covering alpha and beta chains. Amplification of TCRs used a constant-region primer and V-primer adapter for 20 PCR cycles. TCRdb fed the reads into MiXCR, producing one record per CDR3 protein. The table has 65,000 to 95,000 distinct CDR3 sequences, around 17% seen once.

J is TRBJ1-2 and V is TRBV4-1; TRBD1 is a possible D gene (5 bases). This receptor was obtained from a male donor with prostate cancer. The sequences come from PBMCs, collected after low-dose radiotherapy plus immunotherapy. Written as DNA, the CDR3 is TGCGCCAGCAGTCGTTTGACAGCTAACTATGGCTACACCTTC. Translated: CASSRLTANYGYTF.